The rows below give T cell receptor beta chains drawn from one sample of a study of OX40 agonist ivuxolimab in advanced cancers. Method: immunoSEQ multiplex PCR; TCRdb's copy keeps in-frame clones and lacks some. The sample contains around 67,000 clones, approximately 80% of which appear only once. This material consisted of CD4+ or CD8+ T cells sorted from blood, taken in a trial of the OX40 agonist ivuxolimab. The receptors stem from an adult with an advanced solid tumor such as melanoma, head and neck, liver or kidney cancer. Each CDR3 is given with its conserved first and last residue. D genes are given only for firm matches. The size entry is marked missing in some rows and otherwise reads once, few, many or a size class.

v_gene: TRBV4-3; j_gene: TRBJ1-4; abundance: .; d_gene: TRBD1; CDR3nt: TGCGCCAGCAGCAAGGGAAGTGGACAGGGGGCCGACCTGTTTTTT; CDR3aa: CASSKGSGQGADLFF
v_gene: TRBV11-2; j_gene: TRBJ2-3; abundance: .; d_gene: .; CDR3nt: TGTGCCAGCAGCTTCGCCAGCACAGATACGCAGTATTTT; CDR3aa: CASSFASTDTQYF
v_gene: TRBV29-1; j_gene: TRBJ2-7; abundance: .; d_gene: TRBD2; CDR3nt: TGCAGCGTTGTGGGACTAGCGGGAGTGTGGGAGCAGTACTTC; CDR3aa: CSVVGLAGVWEQYF
v_gene: TRBV29-1; j_gene: TRBJ1-2; abundance: .; d_gene: .; CDR3nt: TGCAGCGTTGAACGGGAGGGGGTAGGCTATGGCTACACCTTC; CDR3aa: CSVEREGVGYGYTF
v_gene: TRBV11-2; j_gene: TRBJ1-6; abundance: .; d_gene: .; CDR3nt: TGTGCCAGCAGACCGACTTACTCCTATAATTCACCCCTCCACTTT; CDR3aa: CASRPTYSYNSPLHF
v_gene: TRBV28; j_gene: TRBJ2-7; abundance: .; d_gene: .; CDR3nt: TGTGCCAGCAGTTTAGTCGGTACAGCAAGCGAGCAGTACTTC; CDR3aa: CASSLVGTASEQYF
v_gene: TRBV7-3; j_gene: TRBJ2-1; abundance: .; d_gene: .; CDR3nt: TGTGCCAGCAGCTTGTACGGGGACCCATACAATGAGCAGTTCTTC; CDR3aa: CASSLYGDPYNEQFF
v_gene: TRBV29-1; j_gene: TRBJ1-5; abundance: once; d_gene: .; CDR3nt: TGCAGCGTTGAAGGGATGGGGGGCGCGTCTCGAAGGCCCCAGCATTTT; CDR3aa: CSVEGMGGASRRPQHF
v_gene: TRBV5-1; j_gene: TRBJ1-6; abundance: .; d_gene: .; CDR3nt: TGCGCCAGCAGCGGAGAACAGAGCAGCAATTCACCCCTCCACTTT; CDR3aa: CASSGEQSSNSPLHF
v_gene: TRBV5-4; j_gene: TRBJ1-3; abundance: .; d_gene: .; CDR3nt: TGTGCCAGCAGACCAGGGCCCGAAACTGGAAACACCATATATTTT; CDR3aa: CASRPGPETGNTIYF
v_gene: TRBV4-1; j_gene: TRBJ1-5; abundance: .; d_gene: .; CDR3nt: TGCGCCAGCAGCCAAGAACCGGGGAGCAATCAGCCCCAGCATTTT; CDR3aa: CASSQEPGSNQPQHF
v_gene: TRBV2; j_gene: TRBJ2-1; abundance: .; d_gene: .; CDR3nt: TGTGCCAGCAGGCGGGACACTAGCCCCAATGAGCAGTTCTTC; CDR3aa: CASRRDTSPNEQFF
v_gene: TRBV6-1; j_gene: TRBJ2-7; abundance: few; d_gene: .; CDR3nt: TGTGCCAGCAGCCCTGGACCCTACGAGCAGTACTTC; CDR3aa: CASSPGPYEQYF
v_gene: TRBV7-2; j_gene: TRBJ1-2; abundance: .; d_gene: .; CDR3nt: TGTGCCAGCAGCTTCAGTCCGGGACGTTTAAGTGGCTACACCTTC; CDR3aa: CASSFSPGRLSGYTF
v_gene: TRBV6-4; j_gene: TRBJ2-5; abundance: few; d_gene: .; CDR3nt: TGTGCCAGCAGTTTAGGGGGAGAACAAGTGACCCAGTACTTC; CDR3aa: CASSLGGEQVTQYF